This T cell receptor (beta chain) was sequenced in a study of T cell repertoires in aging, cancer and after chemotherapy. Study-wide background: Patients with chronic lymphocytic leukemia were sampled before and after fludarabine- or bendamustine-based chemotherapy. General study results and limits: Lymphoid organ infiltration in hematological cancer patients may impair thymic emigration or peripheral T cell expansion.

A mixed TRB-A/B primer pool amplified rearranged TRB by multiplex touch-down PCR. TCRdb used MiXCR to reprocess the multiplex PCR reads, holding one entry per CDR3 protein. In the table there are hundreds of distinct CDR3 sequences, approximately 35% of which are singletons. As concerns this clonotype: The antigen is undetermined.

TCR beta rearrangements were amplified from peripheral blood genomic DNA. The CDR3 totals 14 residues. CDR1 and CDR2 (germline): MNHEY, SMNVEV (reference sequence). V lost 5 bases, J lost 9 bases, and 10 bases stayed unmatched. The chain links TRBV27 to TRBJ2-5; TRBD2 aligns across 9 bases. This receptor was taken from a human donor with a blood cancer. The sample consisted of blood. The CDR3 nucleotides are TGTGCCAGCAGTGAAGCGGGGGGCCCTCCCCCCCAGTACTTC. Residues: CASSEAGGPPPQYF.